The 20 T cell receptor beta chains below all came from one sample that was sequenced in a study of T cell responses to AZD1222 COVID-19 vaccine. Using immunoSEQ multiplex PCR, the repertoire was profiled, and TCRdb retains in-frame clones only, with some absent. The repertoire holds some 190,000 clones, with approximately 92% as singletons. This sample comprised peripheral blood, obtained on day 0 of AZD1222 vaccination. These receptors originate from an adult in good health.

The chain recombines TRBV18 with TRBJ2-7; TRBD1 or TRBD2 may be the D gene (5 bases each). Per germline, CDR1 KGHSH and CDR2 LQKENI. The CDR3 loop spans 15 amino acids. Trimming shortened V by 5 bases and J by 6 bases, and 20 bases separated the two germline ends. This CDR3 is CASSSPERGHSEQYF. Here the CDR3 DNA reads TGTGCCAGCTCATCCCCAGAGAGGGGTCACTCCGAGCAGTACTTC.

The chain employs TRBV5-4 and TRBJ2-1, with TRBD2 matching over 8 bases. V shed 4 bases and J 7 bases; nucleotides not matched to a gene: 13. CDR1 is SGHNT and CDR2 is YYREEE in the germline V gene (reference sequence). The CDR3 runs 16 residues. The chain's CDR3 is CASSPWGRGGKNEQFF. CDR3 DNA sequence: TGTGCCAGCAGCCCTTGGGGACGGGGGGGTAAAAATGAGCAGTTCTTC.

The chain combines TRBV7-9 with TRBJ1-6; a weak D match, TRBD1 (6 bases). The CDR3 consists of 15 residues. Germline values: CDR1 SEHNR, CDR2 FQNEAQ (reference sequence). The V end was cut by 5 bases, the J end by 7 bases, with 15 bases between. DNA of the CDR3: TGTGCCAGCAGCAGAACGGACAGCGGGAATTCACCCCTCCACTTT. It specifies CASSRTDSGNSPLHF. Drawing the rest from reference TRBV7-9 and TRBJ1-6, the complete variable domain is DTGVSQNPRHKITKRGQNVTFRCDPISEHNRLYWYRQTLGQGPEFLTYFQNEAQLEKSRLLSDRFSAERPKGSFSTLEIQRTEQGDSAMYLCASSRTDSGNSPLHFGNGTRLTVT.

The CDR3, as DNA: TGTGCCACCTTAAGGCCTTCCTACGGAATCACAGATACGCAGTATTTT. Its protein is CATLRPSYGITDTQYF. This rearrangement joins TRBV24-1 to TRBJ2-3; D uncertain. The germline V gene encodes CDR1 KGHDR and CDR2 SFDVKD. V was shortened by 9 bases and J by 2 bases, with 20 bases between the two germline ends. This CDR3 region has 16 residues.

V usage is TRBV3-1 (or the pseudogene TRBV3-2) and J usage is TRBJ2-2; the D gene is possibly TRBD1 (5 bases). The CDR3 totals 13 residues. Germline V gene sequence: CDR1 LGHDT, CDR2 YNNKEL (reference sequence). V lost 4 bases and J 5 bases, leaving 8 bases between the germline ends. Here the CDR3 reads CASSLRVTGELFF. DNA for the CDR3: TGTGCCAGCAGCCTCAGGGTTACCGGGGAGCTGTTTTTT.

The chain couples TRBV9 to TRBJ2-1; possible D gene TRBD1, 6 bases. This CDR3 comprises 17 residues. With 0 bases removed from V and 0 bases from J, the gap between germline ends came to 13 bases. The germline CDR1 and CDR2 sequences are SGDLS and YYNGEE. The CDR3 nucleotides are TGTGCCAGCAGCGTAGCTGGACAGCAGAGCTCCTACAATGAGCAGTTCTTC. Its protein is CASSVAGQQSSYNEQFF.

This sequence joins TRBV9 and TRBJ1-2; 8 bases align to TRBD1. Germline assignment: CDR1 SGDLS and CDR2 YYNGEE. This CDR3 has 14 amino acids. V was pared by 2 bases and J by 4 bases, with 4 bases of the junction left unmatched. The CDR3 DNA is TGTGCCAGCAGCGTCCAGGGGGCGCGCTATGGCTACACCTTC. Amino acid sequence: CASSVQGARYGYTF.

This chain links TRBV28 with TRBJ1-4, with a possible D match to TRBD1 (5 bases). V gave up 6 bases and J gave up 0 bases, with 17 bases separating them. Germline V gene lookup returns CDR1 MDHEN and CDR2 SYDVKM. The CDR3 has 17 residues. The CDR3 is CASSLVRDGPTNEKLFF. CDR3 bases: TGTGCCAGCAGCCTAGTCCGGGACGGTCCAACTAATGAAAAACTGTTTTTT.

The CDR3 region is CASSEDRGVGYTF. CDR3 bases: TGTGCCAGCAGCGAGGACAGGGGTGTAGGCTACACCTTC. The V and J genes are TRBV4-2 and TRBJ1-2; 9 positions match TRBD1. The CDR3 loop spans 13 amino acids. The junction had 6 bases not matched to a gene; V was cut back by 5 bases and J by 8 bases. CDR1 and CDR2 (germline): LGHNA, YNFKEQ.

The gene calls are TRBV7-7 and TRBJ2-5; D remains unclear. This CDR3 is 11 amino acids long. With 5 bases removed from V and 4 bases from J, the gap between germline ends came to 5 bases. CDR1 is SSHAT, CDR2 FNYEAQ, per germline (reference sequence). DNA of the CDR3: TGTGCCAGCAGCCCCGGAGAGACCCAGTACTTC. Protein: CASSPGETQYF. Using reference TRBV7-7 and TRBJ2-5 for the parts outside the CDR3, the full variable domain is GAGVSQSPRYKVTKRGQDVTLRCDPISSHATLYWYQQALGQGPEFLTYFNYEAQPDKSGLPSDRFSAERPEGSISTLTIQRTEQRDSAMYRCASSPGETQYFGPGTRLLVL.

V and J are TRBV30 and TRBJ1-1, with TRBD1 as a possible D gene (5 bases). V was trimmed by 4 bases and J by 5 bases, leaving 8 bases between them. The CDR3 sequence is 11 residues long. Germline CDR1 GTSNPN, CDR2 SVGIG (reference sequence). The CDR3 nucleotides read TGTGCCTGGACTCGGGGGACTGAAGCTTTCTTT. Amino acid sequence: CAWTRGTEAFF.

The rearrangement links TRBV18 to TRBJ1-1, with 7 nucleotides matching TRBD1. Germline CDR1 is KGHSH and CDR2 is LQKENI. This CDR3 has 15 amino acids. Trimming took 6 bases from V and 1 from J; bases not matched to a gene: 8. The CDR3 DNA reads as TGTGCCAGCTCGTCGCAGGGGGGACAGAACACTGAAGCTTTCTTT. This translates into CASSSQGGQNTEAFF. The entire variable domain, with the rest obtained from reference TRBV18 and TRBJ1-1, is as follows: NAGVMQNPRHLVRRRGQEARLRCSPMKGHSHVYWYRQLPEEGLKFMVYLQKENIIDESGMPKERFSAEFPKEGPSILRIQQVVRGDSAAYFCASSSQGGQNTEAFFGQGTRLTVV.

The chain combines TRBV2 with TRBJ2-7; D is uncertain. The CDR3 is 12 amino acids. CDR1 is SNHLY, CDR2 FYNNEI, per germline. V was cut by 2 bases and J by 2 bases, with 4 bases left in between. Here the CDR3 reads CASSEQAYEQYF. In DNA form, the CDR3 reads TGTGCCAGCAGTGAACAGGCCTACGAGCAGTACTTC.

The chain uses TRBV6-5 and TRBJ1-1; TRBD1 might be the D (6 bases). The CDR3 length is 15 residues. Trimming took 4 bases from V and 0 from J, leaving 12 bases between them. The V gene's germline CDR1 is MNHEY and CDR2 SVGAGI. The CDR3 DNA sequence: TGTGCCAGCAGTTTTACCAGGGGCGTGAACACTGAAGCTTTCTTT. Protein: CASSFTRGVNTEAFF.

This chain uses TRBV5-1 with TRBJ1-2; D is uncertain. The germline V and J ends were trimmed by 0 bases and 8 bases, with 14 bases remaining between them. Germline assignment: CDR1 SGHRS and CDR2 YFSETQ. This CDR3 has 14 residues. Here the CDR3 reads CASSLGRESSGYTF. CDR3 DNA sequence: TGCGCCAGCAGCTTGGGACGCGAAAGCTCCGGCTACACCTTC.

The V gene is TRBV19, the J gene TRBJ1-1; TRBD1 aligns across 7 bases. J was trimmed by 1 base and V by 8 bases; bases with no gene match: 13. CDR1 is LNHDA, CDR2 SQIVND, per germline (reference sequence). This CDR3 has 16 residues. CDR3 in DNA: TGTGCCAGTGCCGAAGGAGGGGGCAATAGGAACACTGAAGCTTTCTTT. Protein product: CASAEGGGNRNTEAFF.

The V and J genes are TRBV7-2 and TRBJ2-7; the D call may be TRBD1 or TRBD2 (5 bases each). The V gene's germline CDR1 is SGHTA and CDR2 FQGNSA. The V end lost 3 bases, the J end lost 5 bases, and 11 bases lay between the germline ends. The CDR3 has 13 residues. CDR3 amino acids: CASSLGEWDEQYF. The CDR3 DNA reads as TGTGCCAGCAGCTTGGGGGAGTGGGACGAGCAGTACTTC.

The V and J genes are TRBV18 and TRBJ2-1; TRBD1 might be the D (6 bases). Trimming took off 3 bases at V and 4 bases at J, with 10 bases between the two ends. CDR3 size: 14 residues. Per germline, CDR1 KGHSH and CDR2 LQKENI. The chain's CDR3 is CASSPTTGYNEQFF. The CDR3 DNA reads TGTGCCAGCTCACCCACGACAGGTTACAATGAGCAGTTCTTC.

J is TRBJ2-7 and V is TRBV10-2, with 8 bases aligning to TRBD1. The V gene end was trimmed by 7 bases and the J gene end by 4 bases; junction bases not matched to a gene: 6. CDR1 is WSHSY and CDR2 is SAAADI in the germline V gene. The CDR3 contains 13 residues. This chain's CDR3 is CASKVQGAYEQYF. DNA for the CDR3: TGCGCCAGCAAGGTCCAGGGGGCTTACGAGCAGTACTTC.

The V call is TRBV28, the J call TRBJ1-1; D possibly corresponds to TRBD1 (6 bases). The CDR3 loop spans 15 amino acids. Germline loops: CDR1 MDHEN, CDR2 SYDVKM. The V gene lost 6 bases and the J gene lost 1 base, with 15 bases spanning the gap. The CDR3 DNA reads TGTGCCAGCAGCACTCAAGGGGGGGGGAACACTGAAGCTTTCTTT. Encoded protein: CASSTQGGGNTEAFF.